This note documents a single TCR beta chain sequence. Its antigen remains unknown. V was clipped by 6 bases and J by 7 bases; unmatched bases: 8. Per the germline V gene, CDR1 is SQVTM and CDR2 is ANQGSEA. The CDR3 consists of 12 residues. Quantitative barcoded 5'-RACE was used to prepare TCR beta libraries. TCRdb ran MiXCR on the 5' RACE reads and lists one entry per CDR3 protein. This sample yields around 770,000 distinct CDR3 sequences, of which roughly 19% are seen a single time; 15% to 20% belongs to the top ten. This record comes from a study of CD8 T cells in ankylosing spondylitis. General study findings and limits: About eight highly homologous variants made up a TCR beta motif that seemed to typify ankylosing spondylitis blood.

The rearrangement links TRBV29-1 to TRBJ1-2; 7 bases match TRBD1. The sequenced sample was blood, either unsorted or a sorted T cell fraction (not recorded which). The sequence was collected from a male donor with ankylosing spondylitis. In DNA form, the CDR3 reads TGCAGCGTGCGACAGGGTGGGCTTGGCTACACCTTC. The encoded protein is CSVRQGGLGYTF.